Reported below is one T cell receptor (beta chain). The authors divided CD4+ cells into CD45RA+ naive and CD45RA-negative memory subsets. In germline, CDR1 is SGHRS, CDR2 YFSETQ. This CDR3 contains 15 residues. V was pared by 6 bases and J by 4 bases, with 19 bases between. The sample comes from a study of shared clonotypes between healthy human individuals. On the study more broadly: The composition of the donors was a couple of women and three men aged 18 to 49. Three plates were used per donor for CD4 naive, three for CD4 memory, two for CD8 naive and one for CD8 memory.

On sorted subsets, replicate PCRs used about 200 ng DNA, or tens of thousands of T cell genomes. Assay: immunoSEQ multiplex PCR; the TCRdb copy retains only in-frame clones and omits some. This table holds around 1.1 million clones, around 78% found once. The chain joins TRBV5-1 to TRBJ2-5; D possibly corresponds to TRBD1 (6 bases). The specimen was memory CD4+ T cells from PBMCs. Regarding subset: CD45RA-negative fraction. The sequence was collected from a man aged 18 to 29 in good health. Some clones in this sample may be carry-over from other donors' samples. For the CDR3, the DNA is TGCGCCAGCAACCTCCAACAGGGTTCGGGAGAGACCCAGTACTTC. Its translation is CASNLQQGSGETQYF.